The 11 T cell receptor beta chains below come from one sample, sequenced in a study of blood T cell repertoires in COVID-19. Data came from immunoSEQ multiplex PCR; TCRdb stores just in-frame clones and leaves some out. The table records roughly 100,000 clones, 81% of them present only once. What was sequenced was peripheral blood. Receptor source: a man at least 80 years old with acute or convalescent COVID-19.

The chain has TRBV18 and TRBJ2-5, with TRBD2 matching 9 bases. The germline V gene encodes CDR1 KGHSH and CDR2 LQKENI. V shed 2 bases and J 6 bases; nucleotides not matched to a gene: 7. The CDR3 is 15 residues long. The CDR3 bases are TGTGCCAGCTCACCAGGGACTAGCTACATGAAGACCCAGTACTTC. Its protein product is CASSPGTSYMKTQYF.

The rearrangement links TRBV19 to TRBJ2-1; no clear D. CDR1 is LNHDA and CDR2 is SQIVND in the germline V gene (reference sequence). This CDR3 has 15 amino acids. With 7 bases removed from V and 0 bases from J, the gap between germline ends came to 13 bases. This CDR3 is CASTPSKSSYNEQFF. DNA of the CDR3: TGTGCCAGTACCCCGAGTAAGAGCTCCTACAATGAGCAGTTCTTC.

The chain is built from TRBV5-6 and TRBJ1-3; D is unclear. Trimming left V 3 bases short and J 0 bases short, with 10 bases between. CDR1 and CDR2 (germline): SGHDT, YYEEEE. This CDR3 region has 15 residues. CDR3 DNA sequence: TGTGCCAGCAGCTACCGACTCATCTCTGGAAACACCATATATTTT. Its protein is CASSYRLISGNTIYF.

There are a few counts of this clone. This chain joins TRBV5-4 and TRBJ2-7, with TRBD1 matching over 7 bases. The germline gives CDR1 SGHNT, CDR2 YYREEE (reference sequence). V lost 4 bases to trimming and J lost 2 bases; unmatched junction nucleotides: 3. The CDR3 covers 13 residues. This CDR3 reads CASSRDSAYEQYF. The CDR3 nucleotides read TGTGCCAGCAGCCGGGACAGCGCCTACGAGCAGTACTTC.

The chain combines TRBV5-1 with TRBJ1-6; the match to TRBD1 covers 11 bases. Germline V gene lookup returns CDR1 SGHRS and CDR2 YFSETQ. With 4 bases clipped from V and 8 bases from J, the junction kept 2 bases outside the gene matches. This CDR3 comprises 14 residues. CDR3 nucleotides: TGCGCCAGCAGCCGGACAGGGGGCGATTCACCCCTCCACTTT. Protein: CASSRTGGDSPLHF.

This clone was seen once. This chain uses TRBV2 with TRBJ1-5; 8 bases line up with TRBD1. The CDR3 has 15 residues. With 6 bases clipped from V and 0 bases from J, the junction kept 4 bases outside the gene matches. Germline assignment: CDR1 SNHLY and CDR2 FYNNEI. The CDR3 sequence: CASSRQGTSNQPQHF. CDR3 in DNA: TGTGCCAGCAGCAGACAGGGGACTAGCAATCAGCCCCAGCATTTT.

The chain recombines TRBV9 with TRBJ2-1, with D perhaps TRBD2 (5 bases). Germline lookup yields CDR1 SGDLS and CDR2 YYNGEE. The V end was cut by 2 bases, the J end by 4 bases, with 13 bases between. This CDR3 comprises 15 residues. CDR3 protein: CASSVFSGLYNEQFF. The CDR3 DNA reads TGTGCCAGCAGCGTTTTCAGCGGTCTATACAATGAGCAGTTCTTC.

The chain has TRBV27 and TRBJ2-1; D not resolved. Trimming took 3 bases from V and 8 from J, leaving 5 bases between them. Germline CDR1 MNHEY, CDR2 SMNVEV (reference sequence). This CDR3 is 11 amino acids long. CDR3 coding DNA: TGTGCCAGCAGTTTTTTCGATGAGCAGTTCTTC. Protein: CASSFFDEQFF.

The CDR3 region has the DNA TGTGCCAGCAAGAGATCCTCCGGCTATGGCTACACCTTC. Translating it yields CASKRSSGYGYTF. The chain employs TRBV28 and TRBJ1-2; D gene uncertain. The V end lost 7 bases, the J end lost 4 bases, and 13 bases lay between the germline ends. This CDR3 region has 13 residues. The germline CDR1 and CDR2 sequences are MDHEN and SYDVKM.

CDR3 coding DNA: TGTGCCAGCAGTGCGGCGTTTTGGCGGAAAGCCTACGAGCAGTACTTC. It yields the protein CASSAAFWRKAYEQYF. The gene calls are TRBV6-1 and TRBJ2-7; no reliable D call. Trimming cost V 4 bases and J 2 bases, with 18 bases left between them. Germline V lookup: CDR1 MNHNS, CDR2 SASEGT. CDR3 length equals 16 residues.

This chain links TRBV12-3 or TRBV12-4 with TRBJ1-2; the D is unclear. The CDR3 runs 12 residues. Trimming took off 5 bases at V and 8 bases at J, with 12 bases between the two ends. The chain's CDR3 is CASSPSMRGYTF. The CDR3 DNA is TGTGCCAGCAGTCCCTCAATGAGGGGCTACACCTTC.